The clone carrying this TCR beta chain was recorded many times. Its antigen is currently unknown. This specimen comes from a study of T cell repertoires in cytomegalovirus infection. Study-level findings and limits: HLA-C-restricted CMV-specific TCR beta clonotypes prevailed in the ex vivo response. The study identified carriers of CMV plus the relevant HLA from cumulative public TCR beta family frequency.

Using its own MiXCR run on the reads, TCRdb lists one record per CDR3 protein. The sample contains 800,000 to 950,000 distinct CDR3 sequences, around a third of which appear only once. CDR3 size: 15 residues. In germline, CDR1 is KGHDR, CDR2 SFDVKD. V was clipped by 5 bases and J by 6 bases; unmatched bases: 9. This specimen was cultured CD8+ T cells from PBMCs, taken from culture after CMV antigen stimulation. V gene TRBV24-1 combines with J gene TRBJ2-1; 7 nucleotides align to TRBD1. The source of this sequence is a human donor in good health (CMV status not recorded). Some clones in this sample may be carry-over from other donors' samples. CDR3 amino acids: CATSGETGYGNEQFF. For the CDR3, the DNA is TGTGCCACCAGTGGGGAGACAGGGTACGGCAATGAGCAGTTCTTC.